The 20 T cell receptor beta chains presented below share a single source sample, sequenced in a study of vaccination and CD4 T cells after COVID-19 (dated by TCRdb to between 2022 and 2023). The library was produced with PCR. The run used an Illumina iSeq 100. DNA from cultured CD4+ T cells was subjected to TCR sequencing with the Oncomine TCR Beta short-read assay at the Johns Hopkins FTIC core. TCRdb took the public reads, trimmed them with fastp at Q25, ran MiXCR for clone calling and kept in-frame beta chains. Each entry merges the rows of one CDR3 protein and shows their most common DNA and genes. Present in this sample are 7,200 or so distinct CDR3 sequences, 52% of which were seen just once. The ten largest clonotypes hold 31% of the sample. The sample's treatment or condition label, in plain terms: roughly 10-day PBMC culture with coronavirus spike peptide pools or control peptides (ViraFEST assay). CD4+ T cells from unexposed donors were collected before the COVID-19 pandemic (2011-2018).

Their antigen targets remain unknown. Specimen: CD4+ T cells from blood, cultured in vitro. The receptors stem from a human donor in good health.

V usage is TRBV2 and J usage is TRBJ1-5; D not resolved. Germline loops: CDR1 SNHLY, CDR2 FYNNEI. This CDR3 region has 12 residues. V was pared by 8 bases and J by 3 bases, with 8 bases between. The CDR3 loop is CASGRVNQPQHF. The CDR3 DNA follows: TGTGCCAGCGGGAGGGTCAATCAGCCCCAGCATTTT.

This clonotype was picked up a small number of times. The chain combines TRBV7-6 with TRBJ2-2, with a tentative D call TRBD2 (6 bases). Trimming pared 5 bases from V and 4 bases from J, leaving 11 bases between. This CDR3 is built from 14 residues. Germline-derived CDR1 and CDR2 are SGHVS and FNYEAQ. The CDR3 DNA reads as TGTGCCAGCAGCGTGGGACTTCCCACCGGGGAGCTGTTTTTT. It encodes CASSVGLPTGELFF. Looking up the rest from reference TRBV7-6 and TRBJ2-2 gives the full variable domain: GAGVSQSPRYKVTKRGQDVALRCDPISGHVSLYWYRQALGQGPEFLTYFNYEAQQDKSGLPNDRFSAERPEGSISTLTIQRTEQRDSAMYRCASSVGLPTGELFFGEGSRLTVL.

The chain joins TRBV28 to TRBJ1-1; D uncertain. V was clipped by 0 bases and J by 0 bases, with 11 bases between them. From germline, CDR1 is MDHEN and CDR2 SYDVKM. This CDR3 is 16 amino acids long. For the CDR3, the DNA is TGTGCCAGCAGTTTATGGGGCCGAGACATGAACACTGAAGCTTTCTTT. This translates into CASSLWGRDMNTEAFF.

V gene TRBV5-4 combines with J gene TRBJ2-3; D may match TRBD1 or TRBD2 (7 bases each). V was trimmed by 4 bases and J by 0 bases, leaving 15 bases between them. The CDR3 is 16 residues long. The V gene's germline CDR1 is SGHNT and CDR2 YYREEE (reference sequence). The CDR3 DNA reads as TGTGCCAGCAGCGCAGGGGGGGGTTATAGCACAGATACGCAGTATTTT. It translates to CASSAGGGYSTDTQYF.

This sequence joins TRBV4-1 and TRBJ1-4; D is possibly TRBD1 (5 bases). The CDR3 extends over 15 amino acids. Trimming removed 3 bases from V and 6 bases from J, with 14 bases in between. Germline CDR1 and CDR2: MGHRA and YSYEKL. CDR3 sequence: CASSHPSRGDEKLFF. CDR3 nucleotide sequence: TGCGCCAGCAGCCATCCCTCTCGGGGGGATGAAAAACTGTTTTTT.

This clonotype has more than one count but fewer than ten. This chain uses TRBV25-1 with TRBJ2-3, with D possibly matching TRBD2 (6 bases). V dropped 8 bases and J dropped 5 bases, with 8 bases sitting between them. This CDR3 is 11 amino acids long. Germline assignment: CDR1 MGHDK and CDR2 SYGVNS. The CDR3 DNA sequence: TGTGCCAGCGAGCGGGTAGATACGCAGTATTTT. It is translated as CASERVDTQYF.

This clonotype is labeled as medium-sized. The chain has TRBV11-2 and TRBJ1-1; weak D call: TRBD1 (5 bases). There are 12 residues in the CDR3. The germline V gene encodes CDR1 SGHAT and CDR2 FQNNGV. Trimming pared 2 bases from V and 9 bases from J, leaving 10 bases between. CDR3 protein: CASSLQGMKAFF. The CDR3 DNA reads TGTGCCAGCAGCTTACAGGGAATGAAAGCTTTCTTT.

Notes on this clonotype: Germline is not matched at one junction end, which may reflect a read error. The J gene is TRBJ1-1, the V gene TRBV12-5; tentative D call: TRBD1 (5 bases). The germline CDR1 and CDR2 sequences are LGHNT and FRNRAP. The CDR3 contains 15 residues. Here the CDR3 reads CASGLVLGRNTEAFF. The CDR3, as DNA: TGCGCTAGTGGTTTGGTATTGGGACGGAACACTGAAGCTTTCTTT.

The chain combines TRBV7-2 with TRBJ2-4, with D possibly TRBD1 on 5 matching bases. Germline V gene sequence: CDR1 SGHTA, CDR2 FQGNSA. The CDR3 has 13 residues. The V gene lost 5 bases and the J gene lost 8 bases, with 13 bases spanning the gap. DNA of the CDR3: TGTGCCAGCAGCCCCGGACACGGGCACATTCAGTACTTC. It is translated as CASSPGHGHIQYF.

The V gene is TRBV6-1, the J gene TRBJ2-7; D is unresolved. The CDR3 runs to 10 residues. Germline V gives CDR1 MNHNS, CDR2 SASEGT. Trimming removed 7 bases from V and 1 base from J, with 2 bases in between. CDR3 sequence: CASKSYEQYF. The CDR3 DNA follows: TGTGCCAGCAAGTCCTACGAGCAGTACTTC.

The chain couples TRBV20-1 to TRBJ2-1; D unresolved. The CDR3 has 12 residues. Looked up from germline, CDR1 is DFQATT and CDR2 is SNEGSKA (reference sequence). V gave up 3 bases and J gave up 9 bases, with 12 bases separating them. This CDR3 is CSARLLLTEQFF. The DNA for the CDR3 is TGCAGTGCTAGGTTGCTTCTGACTGAGCAGTTCTTC.

The chain joins TRBV20-1 to TRBJ2-2; tentatively, D is TRBD1 (6 bases). Germline CDR1 is DFQATT and CDR2 is SNEGSKA (reference sequence). This CDR3 is built from 13 residues. The V gene lost 2 bases and the J gene lost 8 bases, with 12 bases spanning the gap. This CDR3 is CSARTRGEGELFF. CDR3 DNA: TGCAGTGCTAGAACCAGGGGCGAAGGGGAGCTGTTTTTT.

This chain connects TRBV6-1 to TRBJ2-7; D is ambiguous. CDR3 length equals 14 residues. V lost 0 bases, J lost 0 bases, and 6 bases lay in between. Germline V gene data show CDR1 as MNHNS and CDR2 as SASEGT. CDR3 protein: CASSEAFHSYEQYF. The CDR3 DNA follows: TGTGCCAGCAGTGAAGCCTTCCACTCCTACGAGCAGTACTTC.

Written as DNA, the CDR3 is TGCAGTGCTAGGGGGGACAGGGATCAGCCCCAGCATTTT. Its translation: CSARGDRDQPQHF. This chain links TRBV20-1 with TRBJ1-5; 9 bases are shared with TRBD1. With V trimmed by 3 bases and J by 5 bases, 2 bases remained unmatched. This CDR3 spans 13 amino acids. CDR1 and CDR2 from the germline V gene are DFQATT and SNEGSKA (reference sequence).

The chain links TRBV7-9 to TRBJ1-2, with 7 bases fitting TRBD1. V shed 3 bases, J shed 7 bases, and the junction held 14 bases outside the gene matches. The germline gives CDR1 SEHNR, CDR2 FQNEAQ (reference sequence). The CDR3 runs to 16 residues. CDR3 loop: CASSLVGQGVGFGYTF. CDR3 nucleotide sequence: TGTGCCAGCAGCTTGGTGGGGCAGGGGGTAGGTTTTGGCTACACCTTC.

This clonotype was seen a few times. The chain carries TRBV2 and TRBJ1-2, with 8 bases aligning to TRBD1. The CDR3 is 14 amino acids. Germline loops: CDR1 SNHLY, CDR2 FYNNEI. J lost 8 bases, V lost 1 base, and 6 bases had no gene match. CDR3 in DNA: TGTGCCAGCAGTGAAGAGCTTGGGACAGGAGGCTACACCTTC. This translates into CASSEELGTGGYTF.

The sample holds a few counts of this clonotype. The genes are TRBV6-4 and TRBJ2-3, with a tentative D call TRBD2 (7 bases). Germline CDR1 is MRHNA and CDR2 is SNTAGT. This CDR3 contains 15 residues. The germline V and J ends were trimmed by 5 bases and 2 bases, with 14 bases remaining between them. CDR3 protein: CASSPERGHTDTQYF. CDR3 DNA: TGTGCCAGCAGTCCCGAGCGGGGACACACAGATACGCAGTATTTT.

The J gene is TRBJ2-1, the V gene TRBV27; 10 bases align to TRBD1. The CDR3 extends over 16 amino acids. J gave up 4 bases and V 9 bases, and 12 bases lay outside the gene matches. Germline CDR1 and CDR2: MNHEY and SMNVEV (reference sequence). DNA of the CDR3: TGTGCCAGTAGAAACCCGACAGGGGGCAGGTACAATGAGCAGTTCTTC. This gives the protein CASRNPTGGRYNEQFF.

The rearrangement joins TRBV20-1 to TRBJ1-2, with unresolved D. This CDR3 has 10 amino acids. The germline V gene encodes CDR1 DFQATT and CDR2 SNEGSKA (reference sequence). For the CDR3, the DNA is TGCAGCGGTAAAGGCTATGGCTACACCTTC. Amino acid sequence: CSGKGYGYTF.

The V call is TRBV19, the J call TRBJ2-2, with D possibly TRBD1 on 6 matching bases. Germline CDR1 is LNHDA and CDR2 is SQIVND (reference sequence). The CDR3 is 13 residues long. Deletions cut 5 bases from V and 7 bases from J, with 11 bases between. CDR3 in amino acids: CASSVHRVGELFF. The CDR3 region has the DNA TGTGCCAGTAGTGTTCACAGGGTCGGGGAGCTGTTTTTT.